This T cell receptor (beta chain) was observed in a study of low-dose radiotherapy and immunotherapy resistance in tumors (dated by TCRdb to 2022 to 2024). About the study as a whole: In Cohort 1, 0.5 Gy per fraction was delivered every 2 weeks, and a total PTV dose of 6.5 Gy was prescribed. In Cohort 2, 1 Gy per fraction was delivered every two weeks, for a total of 13 Gy over 26 weeks. Nivolumab and ipilimumab were both given intravenously, with nivolumab at a 240 mg flat dose every two weeks and ipilimumab at 1 mg/kg every six weeks. Cyclophosphamide 200 mg/m2 was administered intravenously every two weeks, one day before each radiation and immunotherapy administration. Starting on cycle 1 day 1, patients took 300 mg of aspirin by mouth once a day for four cycles. Trial participants were not randomized into treatment groups. Eight patients were included in the translational analysis, namely three from the first dose cohort plus the first five from the second dose cohort.

This clonotype appeared a few times. What this receptor recognizes is not known. Base quality data are lacking; no much larger clone is found one base away. Donors were enrolled in RACIN, a single-arm phase I dose-escalation trial in which nivolumab, ipilimumab, aspirin, low-dose cyclophosphamide and low-dose radiotherapy were combined. To be eligible, a patient needed to have an advanced solid tumor that was TIL-negative. First-strand cDNA was synthesized using Superscript III and a set of TRAV- and TRBV-specific primers, so that both TCRalpha and TCRbeta chains were covered. TCRs were amplified with Phusion for approximately 19 PCR cycles using a constant-region primer together with the adapter attached to the V primers. Isolated mRNA was amplified with the MessageAmp II aRNA Amplification Kit, using a 16-hour in vitro transcription at 37°C. mRNA for TCR sequencing was isolated with the Dynabeads mRNA DIRECT Purification Kit. Indexed Illumina adapters were added in a second approximately 27-cycle Phusion PCR, and the resulting products were purified with AMPure XP beads. For the original study's pipeline: Using custom Perl scripts, TCR sequences that encoded the same protein were pooled, out-of-frame sequences were dropped, and the abundance of each clonotype was calculated. Any TCR sequence backed by just one read was left out of the analysis. Repertoire metrics included Shannon entropy, Gini index, clonality, richness, and frequency of TCRs shared between repertoires. TCRdb cleaned the public reads at Q25 with fastp, built clones with MiXCR and kept in-frame beta chains. CDR3 protein duplicates are merged, each entry listing the most common genes and DNA. These V and J calls rely on TCRdb rather than the paper's analysis. This sample lists about 13,000 distinct CDR3 sequences; 75% were detected once. Over 4.5% of the sample goes to the ten largest clones.

V is reduced by 7 bases and J by 4 bases, leaving a spacing of 7 bases between them. The CDR3 numbers 12 residues from cysteine through phenylalanine. CDR3 DNA is the only sequence kept; it has 36 bases, read in frame from the first base. The chain is encoded by TRBV12-3 or TRBV12-4 joined to TRBJ2-2, with the D gene call left open. The receptor was isolated from a human donor with advanced metastatic prostate, ovarian, gallbladder or colorectal cancer (not recorded which). This table probably holds off-target reads from a library built for another chain. The DNA is TGTGCCAGCACTTGGAGCACCGGGGAGCTGTTTTTT. Its protein product is CASTWSTGELFF.